Listed below are T cell receptor beta chains from one sample, sequenced in a study of T-cell reconstitution after alpha-beta-depleted transplantation in children. TCRdb re-analysed the PCR reads in MiXCR, keeping a single row per CDR3 protein. The profile covers 200,000 to 250,000 distinct CDR3 sequences, with about 24% appearing a single time and about 5% taken by the ten largest. The sample in question was PBMCs, mostly from graft donor cells, obtained 360 days after TCRalphabeta/CD19-depleted stem cell transplant. These receptors all stem from a female patient between 2 and 10 years old who had a stem cell transplant for congenital amegakaryocytic thrombocytopenia, so the T cells may come from the graft donor. Both conserved end residues are part of each CDR3. Fields, in order: D gene, V gene, clone size, J gene, CDR3 protein, CDR3 DNA. D genes are given only for firm matches. Only part of the rows carry a size: once, few, many, or a class if the clone is expanded.

d_gene: TRBD1; v_gene: TRBV18; abundance: NA; j_gene: TRBJ2-7; CDR3aa: CASSPGQPYEQYF; CDR3nt: TGTGCCAGCTCGCCGGGACAGCCTTACGAGCAGTACTTC
d_gene: TRBD2; v_gene: TRBV20-1; abundance: NA; j_gene: TRBJ2-3; CDR3aa: CSADGTSGGTVDTQYF; CDR3nt: TGCAGTGCTGATGGGACTAGCGGGGGGACCGTGGATACGCAGTATTTT
d_gene: NA; v_gene: TRBV6-2/TRBV6-3; abundance: NA; j_gene: TRBJ2-7; CDR3aa: CASSSFRSYEQYF; CDR3nt: TGTGCCAGCAGTTCGTTTCGTTCCTACGAGCAGTACTTC
d_gene: NA; v_gene: TRBV20-1; abundance: few; j_gene: TRBJ2-1; CDR3aa: CSAIQTGPIHNEQFF; CDR3nt: TGCAGTGCTATCCAAACGGGGCCAATACACAATGAGCAGTTCTTC
d_gene: NA; v_gene: TRBV11-3; abundance: NA; j_gene: TRBJ2-1; CDR3aa: CASSLGRGRGTNEQFF; CDR3nt: TGTGCCAGCAGCTTAGGCCGGGGCAGAGGAACCAATGAGCAGTTCTTC
d_gene: NA; v_gene: TRBV2; abundance: NA; j_gene: TRBJ2-6; CDR3aa: CASSEWGISGANVLTF; CDR3nt: TGTGCCAGCAGTGAATGGGGAATCTCTGGGGCCAACGTCCTGACTTTC
d_gene: NA; v_gene: TRBV6-2/TRBV6-3; abundance: few; j_gene: TRBJ1-1; CDR3aa: CASRVGGTEAFF; CDR3nt: TGTGCCAGCAGAGTAGGGGGTACTGAAGCTTTCTTT
d_gene: TRBD2; v_gene: TRBV29-1; abundance: many; j_gene: TRBJ2-5; CDR3aa: CSVDTSGVQETQYF; CDR3nt: TGCAGCGTTGATACTAGCGGGGTCCAAGAGACCCAGTACTTC
d_gene: NA; v_gene: TRBV7-2; abundance: many; j_gene: TRBJ2-1; CDR3aa: CASSSKYEQFF; CDR3nt: TGTGCCAGCAGCTCAAAGTATGAGCAGTTCTTC
d_gene: NA; v_gene: TRBV7-9; abundance: few; j_gene: TRBJ2-1; CDR3aa: CASSLGGGQPEQFF; CDR3nt: TGTGCCAGCAGCTTAGGGGGCGGACAGCCTGAGCAGTTCTTC
d_gene: NA; v_gene: TRBV3-1; abundance: NA; j_gene: TRBJ2-3; CDR3aa: CASSQPWGSTDTQYF; CDR3nt: TGTGCCAGCAGCCAACCGTGGGGTAGCACAGATACGCAGTATTTT
d_gene: TRBD2; v_gene: TRBV27; abundance: NA; j_gene: TRBJ2-7; CDR3aa: CASKASGAYEQYF; CDR3nt: TGTGCCAGCAAGGCTAGCGGAGCCTACGAGCAGTACTTC
d_gene: TRBD2; v_gene: TRBV7-4; abundance: NA; j_gene: TRBJ2-7; CDR3aa: CASSLGLAGAHEQYF; CDR3nt: TGTGCCAGCAGCTTAGGGTTAGCGGGAGCCCACGAGCAGTACTTC
d_gene: TRBD2; v_gene: TRBV28; abundance: many; j_gene: TRBJ2-7; CDR3aa: CASSITTGLVIYEQYF; CDR3nt: TGTGCCAGCAGCATAACCACGGGACTAGTAATCTACGAGCAGTACTTC
d_gene: TRBD1; v_gene: TRBV4-1; abundance: few; j_gene: TRBJ1-1; CDR3aa: CASSPLQGASGTEAFF; CDR3nt: TGCGCCAGCAGCCCATTACAGGGGGCGAGCGGCACTGAAGCTTTCTTT
d_gene: TRBD1; v_gene: TRBV5-1; abundance: NA; j_gene: TRBJ1-2; CDR3aa: CASSGQGQGYGYTF; CDR3nt: TGCGCCAGCAGCGGACAGGGACAGGGATATGGCTACACCTTC
d_gene: NA; v_gene: TRBV4-2; abundance: NA; j_gene: TRBJ2-2; CDR3aa: CASSQDRGAPGTIPNTGELFF; CDR3nt: TGTGCCAGCAGCCAAGATCGGGGGGCCCCCGGGACCATACCGAACACCGGGGAGCTGTTTTTT
d_gene: NA; v_gene: TRBV12-3/TRBV12-4; abundance: NA; j_gene: TRBJ2-3; CDR3aa: CASINWAGAGDTQYF; CDR3nt: TGTGCCAGCATCAACTGGGCAGGCGCGGGAGATACGCAGTATTTT
d_gene: NA; v_gene: TRBV5-6; abundance: NA; j_gene: TRBJ2-5; CDR3aa: CASSRIPGGETQYF; CDR3nt: TGTGCCAGCAGTCGGATTCCAGGGGGGGAGACCCAGTACTTC
d_gene: NA; v_gene: TRBV5-1; abundance: NA; j_gene: TRBJ2-7; CDR3aa: CASSNYHEQYF; CDR3nt: TGCGCCAGCAGCAATTACCACGAGCAGTACTTC
d_gene: NA; v_gene: TRBV12-3/TRBV12-4; abundance: few; j_gene: TRBJ1-5; CDR3aa: CASSLPGRPQHF; CDR3nt: TGTGCCAGCAGTTTACCAGGGCGGCCCCAGCATTTT
d_gene: TRBD2; v_gene: TRBV4-3; abundance: NA; j_gene: TRBJ2-1; CDR3aa: CASSHDLLLAGKVSYNEQFF; CDR3nt: TGCGCCAGCAGCCATGATCTATTACTAGCGGGAAAGGTTTCCTACAATGAGCAGTTCTTC
d_gene: NA; v_gene: TRBV5-1; abundance: few; j_gene: TRBJ1-5; CDR3aa: CASSWDINQPQHF; CDR3nt: TGCGCCAGCAGCTGGGATATCAATCAGCCCCAGCATTTT
d_gene: TRBD2; v_gene: TRBV19; abundance: once; j_gene: TRBJ2-7; CDR3aa: CASVQRGPF; CDR3nt: TGTGCCTCAGTCCAGCGGGGACCCTTC
d_gene: NA; v_gene: TRBV29-1; abundance: few; j_gene: TRBJ2-7; CDR3aa: CSVAAGTGSYEQYF; CDR3nt: TGCAGCGTTGCTGCTGGGACGGGCTCCTACGAGCAGTACTTC
d_gene: NA; v_gene: TRBV19; abundance: NA; j_gene: TRBJ2-7; CDR3aa: CASSPGPYYEQYF; CDR3nt: TGTGCCAGTAGCCCGGGACCGTACTACGAGCAGTACTTC
d_gene: NA; v_gene: TRBV7-2; abundance: few; j_gene: TRBJ1-1; CDR3aa: CASSLMGGASEAFF; CDR3nt: TGTGCCAGCAGCTTAATGGGGGGCGCGTCTGAAGCTTTCTTT
d_gene: NA; v_gene: TRBV4-1; abundance: few; j_gene: TRBJ1-2; CDR3aa: CASSQDKANFIYGYTF; CDR3nt: TGCGCCAGCAGCCAAGATAAGGCTAACTTCATCTATGGCTACACCTTC
d_gene: NA; v_gene: TRBV20-1; abundance: NA; j_gene: TRBJ2-5; CDR3aa: CSARQETQYF; CDR3nt: TGCAGTGCTAGACAAGAGACCCAGTACTTC
d_gene: NA; v_gene: TRBV5-6; abundance: NA; j_gene: TRBJ2-2; CDR3aa: CASSLNFPGELFF; CDR3nt: TGTGCCAGCAGCTTGAATTTTCCCGGGGAGCTGTTTTTT
d_gene: NA; v_gene: TRBV5-1; abundance: NA; j_gene: TRBJ1-1; CDR3aa: CASSFYRENTEAFF; CDR3nt: TGCGCCAGCAGCTTCTACAGGGAGAACACTGAAGCTTTCTTT
d_gene: NA; v_gene: TRBV12-3/TRBV12-4; abundance: few; j_gene: TRBJ2-5; CDR3aa: CASSPMKQETQYF; CDR3nt: TGTGCCAGCAGCCCAATGAAACAAGAGACCCAGTACTTC
d_gene: TRBD2; v_gene: TRBV12-3/TRBV12-4; abundance: few; j_gene: TRBJ2-2; CDR3aa: CASSLSGGLIGELFF; CDR3nt: TGTGCCAGCAGTTTATCGGGGGGGTTAATCGGGGAGCTGTTTTTT
d_gene: NA; v_gene: TRBV29-1; abundance: NA; j_gene: TRBJ2-3; CDR3aa: CSAVKYSTDTQYF; CDR3nt: TGCAGCGCCGTAAAATACTCCACAGATACGCAGTATTTT
d_gene: NA; v_gene: TRBV5-1; abundance: NA; j_gene: TRBJ2-5; CDR3aa: CASSPEVGREETQYF; CDR3nt: TGCGCCAGCAGCCCTGAGGTGGGACGTGAAGAGACCCAGTACTTC
d_gene: NA; v_gene: TRBV12-3/TRBV12-4; abundance: few; j_gene: TRBJ2-7; CDR3aa: CASSTSQGGEQYF; CDR3nt: TGTGCCAGCAGCACGAGCCAGGGGGGCGAGCAGTACTTC
d_gene: TRBD2; v_gene: TRBV4-2; abundance: NA; j_gene: TRBJ2-2; CDR3aa: CASSQLSGRNTGELFF; CDR3nt: TGTGCCAGCAGCCAGCTTAGCGGGAGGAACACCGGGGAGCTGTTTTTT
d_gene: NA; v_gene: TRBV20-1; abundance: NA; j_gene: TRBJ2-3; CDR3aa: CSARRGASDTQYF; CDR3nt: TGCAGTGCTAGGCGGGGTGCCTCAGATACGCAGTATTTT
d_gene: NA; v_gene: TRBV29-1; abundance: NA; j_gene: TRBJ1-1; CDR3aa: CSAGSQLDTEAFF; CDR3nt: TGCAGCGCTGGGTCACAGCTGGACACTGAAGCTTTCTTT
d_gene: NA; v_gene: TRBV20-1; abundance: few; j_gene: TRBJ2-1; CDR3aa: CSARDGKTIGNEQFF; CDR3nt: TGCAGTGCTAGAGATGGGAAGACGATTGGCAATGAGCAGTTCTTC
d_gene: TRBD1; v_gene: TRBV12-3/TRBV12-4; abundance: few; j_gene: TRBJ2-1; CDR3aa: CASYLGQGSYNEQFF; CDR3nt: TGTGCCTCGTACCTCGGACAGGGGTCCTACAATGAGCAGTTCTTC
d_gene: TRBD2; v_gene: TRBV5-1; abundance: few; j_gene: TRBJ2-1; CDR3aa: CASSLRTSGRMEHEQFF; CDR3nt: TGCGCCAGCAGCCTCCGGACTAGCGGGAGGATGGAGCATGAGCAGTTCTTC
d_gene: NA; v_gene: TRBV7-2; abundance: NA; j_gene: TRBJ1-1; CDR3aa: CASSLLRGVAEAFF; CDR3nt: TGTGCCAGCAGCTTACTCAGGGGTGTCGCTGAAGCTTTCTTT
d_gene: TRBD1; v_gene: TRBV20-1; abundance: NA; j_gene: TRBJ2-7; CDR3aa: CSLHRGTYEQYF; CDR3nt: TGCAGCTTACACAGGGGGACCTACGAGCAGTACTTC
d_gene: NA; v_gene: TRBV29-1; abundance: few; j_gene: TRBJ1-4; CDR3aa: CSVEGQGGEKLFF; CDR3nt: TGCAGCGTTGAGGGGCAGGGCGGCGAAAAACTGTTTTTT
d_gene: NA; v_gene: TRBV5-1; abundance: NA; j_gene: TRBJ1-1; CDR3aa: CASSSGRSDTEAFF; CDR3nt: TGCGCCAGCAGCTCCGGGAGGTCGGACACTGAAGCTTTCTTT
d_gene: NA; v_gene: TRBV20-1; abundance: few; j_gene: TRBJ2-1; CDR3aa: CSARSGRDNYNEQFF; CDR3nt: TGCAGTGCTAGGTCGGGTCGGGATAACTACAATGAGCAGTTCTTC
d_gene: TRBD2; v_gene: TRBV6-5; abundance: NA; j_gene: TRBJ2-7; CDR3aa: CASSYSRTSGTYEQYF; CDR3nt: TGTGCCAGCAGTTACTCTCGGACTAGCGGGACCTACGAGCAGTACTTC
d_gene: TRBD1; v_gene: TRBV20-1; abundance: many; j_gene: TRBJ2-2; CDR3aa: CSATGQGKNTGELFF; CDR3nt: TGCAGTGCAACGGGACAGGGAAAGAACACCGGGGAGCTGTTTTTT
d_gene: NA; v_gene: TRBV12-3/TRBV12-4; abundance: few; j_gene: TRBJ2-1; CDR3aa: CASSRDWGRNEQFF; CDR3nt: TGTGCCAGCAGTCGGGACTGGGGGCGCAATGAGCAGTTCTTC
d_gene: NA; v_gene: TRBV12-3/TRBV12-4; abundance: many; j_gene: TRBJ2-1; CDR3aa: CASSFVDEQFF; CDR3nt: TGTGCCAGCAGTTTTGTCGATGAGCAGTTCTTC
d_gene: TRBD2; v_gene: TRBV4-1; abundance: many; j_gene: TRBJ2-1; CDR3aa: CASSQGTGGGIDEQFF; CDR3nt: TGCGCCAGCAGCCAAGGTACTGGCGGGGGGATAGATGAGCAGTTCTTC
d_gene: TRBD2; v_gene: TRBV5-6; abundance: NA; j_gene: TRBJ2-1; CDR3aa: CASSNGRLAGLRVEQFF; CDR3nt: TGTGCCAGCAGCAACGGGAGACTAGCGGGTCTCAGGGTTGAGCAGTTCTTC
d_gene: NA; v_gene: TRBV29-1; abundance: few; j_gene: TRBJ2-3; CDR3aa: CSVDRGDTQYF; CDR3nt: TGCAGCGTTGATCGAGGAGATACGCAGTATTTT
d_gene: NA; v_gene: TRBV5-6; abundance: NA; j_gene: TRBJ2-2; CDR3aa: CASSPGLSTGELFF; CDR3nt: TGTGCCAGCAGCCCGGGGCTCAGCACCGGGGAGCTGTTTTTT